One sample yielded the 32 T cell receptor beta chains listed below, sequenced in a study of tumor-infiltrating lymphocytes in primary liver carcinoma. Production of TCR beta cDNA used around 500 ng total RNA together with a constant-region primer. Three nested multiplex PCR rounds of slightly modified ARM-PCR generated TCR beta libraries. A C-beta reverse primer was combined with TRBV1-TRBV30 forward primers in the first two PCR rounds, and each round had 10 cycles. One entry per CDR3 protein, called by TCRdb with MiXCR from the multiplex PCR reads. The sample yields tens of thousands of distinct CDR3 sequences, around 72% seen once. From roughly 20-30 mg of unsorted bulk tissue, DNA and RNA were co-extracted together. What was sequenced was liver tumor tissue from sampling region 1. Subset specified: tumor region T1, superior pole. The source is a man aged 35 to 55 with primary liver carcinoma and hepatitis B virus infection.

In its sample, this clonotype was seen once. The V call is TRBV11-2, the J call TRBJ2-7; D uncertain. The CDR3 is made up of 14 amino acids. With 7 bases removed from V and 2 bases from J, the gap between germline ends came to 15 bases. Germline values: CDR1 SGHAT, CDR2 FQNNGV. The CDR3, as DNA: TGTGCCAGCATTTTGACGGACGCTGCCTACGAGCAGTACTTC. Encoded protein: CASILTDAAYEQYF.

Concerning this clonotype itself: One junction end disagrees with the germline gene, perhaps due to a read error. The chain joins TRBV11-2 to TRBJ2-7; 10 bases map to TRBD2. This CDR3 is built from 16 residues. In germline, CDR1 is SGHAT, CDR2 FQNNGV. CDR3 residues: CASSLDGLSGRNEQHF. The CDR3 nucleotides read TGTGCCAGCAGCTTAGATGGACTTAGCGGGAGGAACGAGCAGCACTTC.

In this sample, this clonotype turned up once. A read error is likely, as this CDR3 ends without the conserved phenylalanine or tryptophan. The rearrangement links TRBV14 to TRBJ2-5; 8 nucleotides agree with TRBD2. The CDR3 loop spans 16 amino acids. Germline V gene lookup returns CDR1 SGHDN and CDR2 FVKESK. V shed 7 bases and J 2 bases; nucleotides not matched to a gene: 12. CDR3 DNA: TGTGCCAGCAACCATAGGAGCGGGAGCCTGCAAGAGACCCAGTACCTC. Amino acids: CASNHRSGSLQETQYL.

The chain carries TRBV11-2 and TRBJ2-3; D gene unclear. Germline-derived CDR1 and CDR2 are SGHAT and FQNNGV. This CDR3 region has 12 residues. The V end lost 8 bases, the J end lost 4 bases, and 10 bases lay between the germline ends. The CDR3 sequence: CASRESADTQYF. The CDR3 DNA follows: TGTGCCAGCCGCGAATCCGCAGATACGCAGTATTTT.

This clonotype was seen at least ten times. The chain employs TRBV11-2 and TRBJ1-4; TRBD1 might be the D (5 bases). Between the trimmed V and J ends, which lost 5 bases and 14 bases, there was a span of 15 bases. CDR1 SGHAT and CDR2 FQNNGV come from the germline V gene. This CDR3 is 12 amino acids long. The CDR3 DNA reads TGTGCCAGCAGCCCCTGGGGGGGAAAGCTGTTTTTT. It encodes CASSPWGGKLFF. Variable domain in full (rest from reference TRBV11-2 and TRBJ1-4): EAGVAQSPRYKIIEKRQSVAFWCNPISGHATLYWYQQILGQGPKLLIQFQNNGVVDDSQLPKDRFSAERLKGVDSTLKIQPAKLEDSAVYLCASSPWGGKLFFGSGTQLSVL.

Many counts were recorded for this clonotype. The chain combines TRBV11-2 with TRBJ1-4; possibly TRBD1 for D (5 bases). Germline V gene data show CDR1 as SGHAT and CDR2 as FQNNGV. The CDR3 length is 14 residues. V was shortened by 0 bases and J by 8 bases, with 10 bases between the two germline ends. In DNA, the CDR3 is TGTGCCAGCAGCTTAGAGGTTGGGGACGAAAAACTGTTTTTT. Translation gives CASSLEVGDEKLFF.

Remarks on this clonotype: The junction does not match germline at one end; this may be a read error. V and J are TRBV11-2 and TRBJ1-1, with 7 bases identical to TRBD1. There are 18 residues in the CDR3. From germline, CDR1 is SGHAT and CDR2 FQNNGV. CDR3 sequence reads: CGSSRGGAGPWGNTEVFF. The CDR3 DNA is TGTGGCAGCAGTCGAGGGGGCGCAGGTCCTTGGGGGAACACTGAAGTTTTCTTT.

The genes are TRBV10-3 and TRBJ2-7; 10 bases line up with TRBD1. This CDR3 spans 13 amino acids. Germline assignment: CDR1 ENHRY and CDR2 SYGVKD. The CDR3 loop reads CVIRDRGTDEQYF. Here the CDR3 DNA reads TGTGTCATTAGGGACAGGGGTACGGACGAGCAGTACTTC.

The chain joins TRBV7-9 to TRBJ1-2; D unclear. CDR3 length: 16 amino acids. Germline V gives CDR1 SEHNR, CDR2 FQNEAQ (reference sequence). The CDR3 loop is CVGSPEGRLSLYGYTF. The CDR3 nucleotides read TGTGTCGGCAGCCCCGAGGGCAGGCTGTCCCTGTATGGCTACACCTTC.

In its sample, this clonotype is medium-sized. This chain connects TRBV5-5 to TRBJ1-3; D ambiguous. Germline assignment: CDR1 SGHKS and CDR2 YYEKEE (reference sequence). V was trimmed by 1 base and J by 1 base, leaving 6 bases between them. The CDR3 contains 14 residues. CDR3: CASSLLQSGNTIYF. For the CDR3, the DNA is TGTGCCAGCAGCTTGTTACAGTCTGGAAACACCATATATTTT.

This clonotype was seen many times. A much larger clone lies one base from this, so it may be a read error. The chain recombines TRBV10-3 with TRBJ2-7; 9 nucleotides line up with TRBD1. The CDR3 spans 15 residues. CDR1 is ENHRY and CDR2 is SYGVKD in the germline V gene. Trimming cost V 10 bases and J 2 bases; bases outside gene matches: 12. The CDR3 nucleotides are TGTGCCACCGCACCTAACAGGGGGCCGACCTACGAGCAGTACTTC. Protein product: CATAPNRGPTYEQYF.

This clonotype was observed a few times. The J gene is TRBJ1-1, the V gene TRBV20-1; possible D gene TRBD1, 5 bases. Germline CDR1 DFQATT, CDR2 SNEGSKA (reference sequence). The CDR3 is 13 amino acids. The V end lost 7 bases, the J end lost 1 base, and 13 bases lay between the germline ends. CDR3 bases: TGCAGTGTCCCGGGGGAGGGGAACACTGAAGCTTTCTTT. This encodes CSVPGEGNTEAFF.

For this clonotype: A much bigger clone sits one base away, suggesting this may be a read error. This chain uses TRBV4-1 with TRBJ1-1; 7 nucleotides align to TRBD1. The CDR3 consists of 15 residues. In germline, CDR1 is MGHRA, CDR2 YSYEKL. Here the CDR3 DNA reads TGCGCCAGCACCCATGGTAGGGGGCGAAACGCTGAAGCTGTCTTT. The encoded protein is CASTHGRGRNAEAVF.

A note on this clonotype: This sequence may be a read error, since a much larger clone differs from it by one base. This chain joins TRBV29-1 and TRBJ1-1; no clear D gene. The CDR3 contains 13 residues. Germline CDR1 is SQVTM and CDR2 is ANQGSEA. V lost 6 bases to trimming and J lost 4 bases, with 15 bases between them. The CDR3 DNA follows: TGCAGCGTCCTAAGCGCGGCCTCCACTGAAGCTTTCTTT. Translated: CSVLSAASTEAFF.

On this clonotype itself: Germline and junction disagree at one end, which may indicate a read error. The chain combines TRBV5-1 with TRBJ2-1; TRBD2 might be the D (6 bases). The germline V gene has CDR1 SGHRS and CDR2 YFSETQ. The CDR3 sequence is 18 residues long. The CDR3 DNA is TGCGCCAGCAGATTGGACGGTATCGGGAGTACGTCCTACAATGAGCAGTTCTTC. It translates to CASRLDGIGSTSYNEQFF.

V gene TRBV6-1 combines with J gene TRBJ1-5; 8 nucleotides match TRBD1. Trimming cost V 6 bases and J 2 bases; bases outside gene matches: 6. Looked up from germline, CDR1 is MNHNS and CDR2 is SASEGT. The CDR3 loop spans 15 amino acids. The CDR3 nucleotides read TGTGCCAGCAGCCGGACAGGGATTGGCAATCAGCCCCAGCATTTT. It encodes CASSRTGIGNQPQHF.

Of note for this clonotype: The CDR3 carries no conserved terminal phenylalanine or tryptophan, so it likely arises from a read error. The DNA is left out, because the CDR3 cannot be placed on it with certainty; the CDR3 is given as TCRdb lists it. The rearrangement joins TRBV11-2 to TRBJ2-2. CDR1 is SGHAT, CDR2 FQNNGV, per germline. The CDR3 region is 15 residues in length, termini included. This CDR3 is CASSFRRSNTGELFL.

J is TRBJ2-1 and V is TRBV14, with TRBD1 matching over 8 bases. The CDR3 contains 17 residues. The germline CDR1 and CDR2 sequences are SGHDN and FVKESK. V dropped 5 bases and J dropped 1; count of bases not matched to a gene: 10. CDR3 DNA: TGTGCCAGCAGCAGATCGACAGGGGTCGGGTCCTACAATGAGCAGTTCTTC. It translates to CASSRSTGVGSYNEQFF.

Concerning this clonotype itself: This may stem from a read error, because a much larger clone lies one nucleotide away. A read error is likely, as this CDR3 ends without the conserved phenylalanine or tryptophan. In nucleotides, the CDR3 is TGTGCCAGCTCACCTCGGCCTCTAGCGTCAGGGGAAACCTACAATGAGCAGTTCTGC. It codes for CASSPRPLASGETYNEQFC. The rearrangement joins TRBV18 to TRBJ2-1; TRBD1 or TRBD2 may be the D gene (6 bases each). This CDR3 is 19 amino acids long. CDR1 and CDR2 (germline): KGHSH, LQKENI. Trimming removed 3 bases at V and 2 bases at J, with 23 bases between.

The sample holds a few counts of this clonotype. The chain joins TRBV11-2 to TRBJ2-1, with D hard to call. Trimming left V 3 bases short and J 6 bases short, with 18 bases between. This CDR3 comprises 16 residues. Germline CDR1 and CDR2: SGHAT and FQNNGV. Here the CDR3 reads CASSLILYTLGNEQFF. The CDR3 nucleotides read TGTGCCAGCAGCTTGATCCTTTATACCTTGGGCAATGAGCAGTTCTTC.

The sample holds one count of this clonotype. This may stem from a read error, because a much larger clone lies one nucleotide away. J is TRBJ2-3 and V is TRBV7-9, with a possible D match to TRBD2 (5 bases). The CDR3 contains 17 residues. Germline assignment: CDR1 SEHNR and CDR2 FQNEAQ (reference sequence). Trimming took off 5 bases at V and 2 bases at J, with 20 bases between the two ends. Here the CDR3 reads CASSPFSSEPFTDTQYF. In DNA, the CDR3 is TGTGCCAGCAGCCCGTTTAGTAGCGAACCCTTCACAGATACGCAGTATTTT. Looking up the rest from reference TRBV7-9 and TRBJ2-3 gives the full variable domain: DTGVSQNPRHKITKRGQNVTFRCDPISEHNRLYWYRQTLGQGPEFLTYFQNEAQLEKSRLLSDRFSAERPKGSFSTLEIQRTEQGDSAMYLCASSPFSSEPFTDTQYFGPGTRLTVL.

Remarks on this clonotype: The conserved phenylalanine or tryptophan normally closing the CDR3 is absent here, so this likely arose from a read error. The limits of the CDR3 on the DNA are not certain, so only TCRdb's listed CDR3 is given. The rearrangement uses TRBV11-2 and TRBJ1-4. The CDR3 contains 16 residues when both ends are counted. Germline CDR1 is SGHAT and CDR2 is FQNNGV. CDR3 sequence: CASSKTPGGTNEKPVS.

On this clonotype itself: The junction departs from the called germline gene at one end, perhaps through a read error. The chain joins TRBV11-2 to TRBJ2-3; D is perhaps TRBD1 (5 bases). The CDR3 length is 15 residues. Per the germline V gene, CDR1 is SGHAT and CDR2 is FQNNGV. CDR3 sequence: CASCLPGHAPDTQYF. DNA for the CDR3: TGTGCCAGCTGCTTACCCGGACATGCGCCGGATACGCAGTATTTT. Full variable domain (outside the CDR3, taken from reference TRBV11-2 and TRBJ2-3): EAGVAQSPRYKIIEKRQSVAFWCNPISGHATLYWYQQILGQGPKLLIQFQNNGVVDDSQLPKDRFSAERLKGVDSTLKIQPAKLEDSAVYLCASCLPGHAPDTQYFGPGTRLTVL.

Of note for this clonotype: The junction and the germline gene differ at one end; a read error may be behind it. This chain links TRBV11-2 with TRBJ1-6; no clear D gene. This CDR3 is built from 16 residues. Germline CDR1 and CDR2: SGHAT and FQNNGV. Written as DNA, the CDR3 is TGTGCCAGGAGCTTAGACCTTAGCAGCCAATTCAGAACCCTCTACTTT. Translation gives CARSLDLSSQFRTLYF.

Points on this clonotype: Germline and junction disagree at one end, which may indicate a read error. The chain uses TRBV29-1 and TRBJ1-4, with a possible D match to TRBD1 (5 bases). This CDR3 is built from 13 residues. Germline V lookup: CDR1 SQVTM, CDR2 ANQGSEA. CDR3 coding DNA: TGTAGGGTGAGGGGAGGGTCGAGTGAAAGACTGTTTTTT. Protein: CRVRGGSSERLFF.

For this clonotype: A junction end diverges from the germline sequence, so it may reflect a read error. In DNA form, the CDR3 reads TGTGCCAGTAGCTTAGGGGTGGCCACGTGCACAGATACGCAGTATTTT. The encoded protein is CASSLGVATCTDTQYF. This chain links TRBV11-2 with TRBJ2-3, with D possibly matching TRBD1 (5 bases). Germline lookup yields CDR1 SGHAT and CDR2 FQNNGV. The CDR3 is made up of 16 amino acids.

Turning to this clonotype: The germline gene is not matched at one end of the junction; a read error may be the cause. The gene calls are TRBV4-1 and TRBJ1-2; D is ambiguous. Germline-derived CDR1 and CDR2 are MGHRA and YSYEKL. The CDR3 has 14 amino acids. The CDR3, as DNA: TGCGCCAGCAGCCAAGGGGAGAGGAACTATGGCTACGCGTTC. It is translated as CASSQGERNYGYAF.

This clonotype was observed many times. The chain links TRBV5-1 to TRBJ1-1; 9 bases are a match to TRBD1. CDR1 and CDR2 (germline): SGHRS, YFSETQ. After removal of 4 bases from V and 4 bases from J, the junction contained 5 bases not matched to a gene. This CDR3 has 14 residues. The CDR3 loop reads CASSPDRGVTEAFF. CDR3 in DNA: TGCGCCAGCAGCCCGGACAGGGGCGTCACTGAAGCTTTCTTT.

The chain uses TRBV12-3 or TRBV12-4 and TRBJ1-1, with unresolved D. The CDR3 covers 12 residues. Trimming cost V 2 bases and J 10 bases, with 11 bases left between them. Here the CDR3 reads CASSLKNIGAFF. The CDR3 nucleotides read TGTGCCAGCAGTTTAAAGAACATTGGAGCTTTCTTT.

A note on this clonotype: Lacking the conserved final phenylalanine or tryptophan, this CDR3 likely reflects a read error. V usage is TRBV4-2 and J usage is TRBJ2-3, with 10 bases lining up with TRBD2. The CDR3 length is 18 residues. Germline V lookup: CDR1 LGHNA, CDR2 YNFKEQ. Written as DNA, the CDR3 is TGTGGCAGCAGCCAAGTGGCGCTTCTAGCGGGAGTGACAGATGCGCAGTATCTT. Protein sequence: CGSSQVALLAGVTDAQYL.

As concerns this clonotype: At one end the junction does not follow the germline gene, possibly because of a read error. The chain uses TRBV11-2 and TRBJ2-1; D may be TRBD1 or TRBD2 (5 bases each). Per the germline V gene, CDR1 is SGHAT and CDR2 is FQNNGV. The CDR3 sequence is 19 residues long. CDR3 amino acids: CASSLHGRFNGTLYNEQFF. DNA of the CDR3: TGCGCCAGCAGCTTACATGGGCGATTCAACGGGACCCTTTACAATGAGCAGTTCTTC. The whole variable domain, filled in from reference TRBV11-2 and TRBJ2-1, reads EAGVAQSPRYKIIEKRQSVAFWCNPISGHATLYWYQQILGQGPKLLIQFQNNGVVDDSQLPKDRFSAERLKGVDSTLKIQPAKLEDSAVYLCASSLHGRFNGTLYNEQFFGPGTRLTVL.

Concerning this clonotype: The conserved final phenylalanine or tryptophan is absent from the CDR3, which likely points to a read error. The rearrangement links TRBV14 to TRBJ2-3; 9 bases agree with TRBD2. Germline CDR1 SGHDN, CDR2 FVKESK. The CDR3 has 21 residues. The CDR3 sequence: CASNQVTRGTSRTLFSDTQYL. The CDR3 DNA is TGTGCCAGCAACCAAGTTACCCGGGGGACTAGCCGTACCTTGTTCTCAGATACGCAGTATTTG.